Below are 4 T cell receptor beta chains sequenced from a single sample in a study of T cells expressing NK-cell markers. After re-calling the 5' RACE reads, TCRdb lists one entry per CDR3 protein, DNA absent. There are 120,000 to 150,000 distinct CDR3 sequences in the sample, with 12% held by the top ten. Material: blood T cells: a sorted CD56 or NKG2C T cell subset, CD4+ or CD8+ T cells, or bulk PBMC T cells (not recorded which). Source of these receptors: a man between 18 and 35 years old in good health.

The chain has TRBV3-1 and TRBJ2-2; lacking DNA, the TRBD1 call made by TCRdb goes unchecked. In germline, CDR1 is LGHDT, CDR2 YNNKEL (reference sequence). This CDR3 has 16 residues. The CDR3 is CASSPGQGANTGELFF.

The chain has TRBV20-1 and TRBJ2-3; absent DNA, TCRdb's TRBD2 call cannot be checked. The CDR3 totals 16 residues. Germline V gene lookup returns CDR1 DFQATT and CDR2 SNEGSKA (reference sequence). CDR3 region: CSARDGTSGRADTQYF.

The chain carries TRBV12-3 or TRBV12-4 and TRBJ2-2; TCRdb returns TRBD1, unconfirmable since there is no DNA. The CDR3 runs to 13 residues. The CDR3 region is CASSPTGPGELFF.

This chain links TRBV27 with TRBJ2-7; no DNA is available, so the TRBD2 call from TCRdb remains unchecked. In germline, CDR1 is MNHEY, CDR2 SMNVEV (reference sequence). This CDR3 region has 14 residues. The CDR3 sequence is CASSSGTLRGEQYF.